Below, 27 T cell receptor beta chains from the same sample are listed, as sequenced in a study of spatial heterogeneity in lung cancer. Time point in this sample: sample taken at primary tumor resection. The input material, whole RNA from tumor, nontumor lung or frozen PBMC, was sequenced unsorted. From the 5' RACE reads, TCRdb called clonotypes with MiXCR, one entry per CDR3 protein. The sample has about 50,000 distinct CDR3 sequences; about 7.6% are singletons. Material: PBMCs, obtained at surgery. All receptors come from a female donor with early-stage non-small cell lung cancer.

Many counts were recorded for this clonotype. The J gene is TRBJ2-2, the V gene TRBV7-2; TRBD2 matches 7 bases. Per germline, CDR1 SGHTA and CDR2 FQGNSA. This CDR3 comprises 14 residues. With 6 bases clipped from V and 4 bases from J, the junction kept 5 bases outside the gene matches. CDR3 nucleotide sequence: TGTGCCAGCAGACGACTAGCTTCCACCGGGGAGCTGTTTTTT. Translation gives CASRRLASTGELFF. Full variable domain (missing parts from reference TRBV7-2 and TRBJ2-2): GAGVSQSPSNKVTEKGKDVELRCDPISGHTALYWYRQSLGQGLEFLIYFQGNSAPDKSGLPSDRFSAERTGGSVSTLTIQRTQQEDSAVYLCASRRLASTGELFFGEGSRLTVL.

This clonotype was seen repeatedly, ten times or more. This chain links TRBV27 with TRBJ1-1, with 7 bases identical to TRBD1. CDR3 size: 16 residues. The V and J ends lost 0 bases and 0 bases, in that order; junction bases with no gene match: 4. Germline V gene sequence: CDR1 MNHEY, CDR2 SMNVEV (reference sequence). The CDR3 DNA is TGTGCCAGCAGTTTATCCAGGACAGGCGTGAACACTGAAGCTTTCTTT. It codes for CASSLSRTGVNTEAFF.

This clonotype appeared many times. The chain joins TRBV6-2 or TRBV6-3 to TRBJ2-5; 9 nucleotides match TRBD1. V lost 6 bases to trimming and J lost 3 bases; unmatched junction nucleotides: 2. There are 13 residues in the CDR3. Germline V gene data show CDR1 as MNHEY and CDR2 as SVGEGT. The CDR3 sequence: CASRGTGKETQYF. The DNA of the CDR3 is TGTGCCAGCAGAGGGACAGGGAAAGAGACCCAGTACTTC.

The chain links TRBV5-1 to TRBJ2-3; 10 positions match TRBD2. The CDR3 contains 15 residues. The V gene's germline CDR1 is SGHRS and CDR2 YFSETQ. Trimming cost V 3 bases and J 2 bases; bases outside gene matches: 3. This CDR3 reads CASSYSGGFTDTQYF. The CDR3 DNA follows: TGCGCCAGCAGCTATAGCGGGGGGTTCACAGATACGCAGTATTTT. The whole variable domain, filled in from reference TRBV5-1 and TRBJ2-3, reads KAGVTQTPRYLIKTRGQQVTLSCSPISGHRSVSWYQQTPGQGLQFLFEYFSETQRNKGNFPGRFSGRQFSNSRSEMNVSTLELGDSALYLCASSYSGGFTDTQYFGPGTRLTVL.

The rearrangement joins TRBV9 to TRBJ1-2, with D perhaps TRBD1 (6 bases). The germline V gene encodes CDR1 SGDLS and CDR2 YYNGEE. Trimming pared 2 bases from V and 7 bases from J, leaving 12 bases between. CDR3 size: 13 residues. The CDR3 DNA is TGTGCCAGCAGCGTCAAACAGGGCTCTGGCTACACCTTC. Its protein is CASSVKQGSGYTF.

This clonotype was counted ten times or more. V usage is TRBV10-3 and J usage is TRBJ1-2; D is unclear. Germline CDR1 ENHRY, CDR2 SYGVKD. The CDR3 extends over 13 amino acids. Trimming cost V 0 bases and J 4 bases, with 6 bases left between them. The CDR3 nucleotides are TGTGCCATCAGTGAGTCTAGGGCCTATGGCTACACCTTC. Protein product: CAISESRAYGYTF.

This clonotype came up many times. The chain links TRBV19 to TRBJ1-2; 10 bases line up with TRBD1. The CDR3 contains 14 residues. Germline V gene sequence: CDR1 LNHDA, CDR2 SQIVND (reference sequence). The V gene end was trimmed by 9 bases and the J gene end by 4 bases; junction bases not matched to a gene: 8. The CDR3 protein is CASVDRGLSYGYTF. The CDR3 nucleotides read TGTGCCAGCGTCGACAGGGGGCTCAGCTATGGCTACACCTTC.

For the CDR3, the DNA is TGTGCCAGCAGCCAAGATCCTGGGGGGGGCTACAATGAGCAGTTCTTC. This sequence encodes CASSQDPGGGYNEQFF. The gene calls are TRBV3-1 and TRBJ2-1; 7 nucleotides line up with TRBD2. The trim removed 0 bases at V and 3 bases at J, leaving 5 bases unmatched. The germline V gene has CDR1 LGHDT and CDR2 YNNKEL (reference sequence). The CDR3 is 16 amino acids.

This clonotype was picked up many times. This chain joins TRBV29-1 and TRBJ1-5; 7 bases map to TRBD1. Per germline, CDR1 SQVTM and CDR2 ANQGSEA. V lost 7 bases to trimming and J lost 5 bases; unmatched junction nucleotides: 11. The CDR3 is made up of 14 amino acids. CDR3 protein: CSATTGSSHQPQHF. In DNA form, the CDR3 reads TGCAGCGCAACGACAGGGTCCAGTCATCAGCCCCAGCATTTT.

This clonotype has a count of ten or more. The chain uses TRBV12-3 or TRBV12-4 and TRBJ2-5; TRBD2 matches at 10 bases. There are 14 residues in the CDR3. With V trimmed by 4 bases and J by 5 bases, 4 bases remained unmatched. The CDR3 DNA reads TGTGCCAGCAGTTCCAGCGGGGGGGCGGAGACCCAGTACTTC. Its protein is CASSSSGGAETQYF.

The rearrangement links TRBV12-3 or TRBV12-4 to TRBJ1-2; D may be TRBD1 (5 bases). V shed 2 bases and J shed 2 bases, with 12 bases lying between them. CDR3 length equals 15 residues. CDR3 amino acids: CASSLSLRENYGYTF. Here the CDR3 DNA reads TGTGCCAGCAGTTTAAGTCTCAGGGAAAACTATGGCTACACCTTC.

This clonotype was seen a handful of times. The chain links TRBV20-1 to TRBJ2-2, with D maybe TRBD1 (5 bases). V was trimmed by 0 bases and J by 7 bases, leaving 15 bases between them. The CDR3 is 15 residues long. Germline CDR1 reads DFQATT; CDR2 reads SNEGSKA (reference sequence). CDR3 nucleotide sequence: TGCAGTGCTAGAGATCTCCAGGGCGGTCTCGGGGAGCTGTTTTTT. Its translation: CSARDLQGGLGELFF.

This clonotype was seen only a few times. The chain employs TRBV12-3 or TRBV12-4 and TRBJ2-7; TRBD1 aligns across 7 bases. The CDR3 is made up of 15 amino acids. After removal of 6 bases from V and 0 bases from J, the junction contained 8 bases not matched to a gene. CDR3 loop: CASREGQISSYEQYF. The DNA of the CDR3 is TGTGCCAGCAGAGAGGGACAGATAAGCTCCTACGAGCAGTACTTC.

The sample holds many counts of this clonotype. Here the CDR3 DNA reads TGTGCCAGCAGGCCCGTTGGGAGGGTGGAGAATGAAAAACTGTTTTTT. It codes for CASRPVGRVENEKLFF. The chain is built from TRBV6-5 and TRBJ1-4; D unresolved. The CDR3 runs to 16 residues. CDR1 is MNHEY, CDR2 SVGAGI, per germline. V lost 6 bases, J lost 5 bases, and 19 bases lay in between.

This clonotype has ten or more counts. The V call is TRBV7-2, the J call TRBJ2-3, with TRBD2 matching 9 bases. With V trimmed by 5 bases and J by 7 bases, 13 bases remained unmatched. The CDR3 is 16 amino acids. Germline V gives CDR1 SGHTA, CDR2 FQGNSA. CDR3: CASSRSERGVRNTQYF. CDR3 sequence (DNA): TGTGCCAGCAGCCGAAGTGAGCGGGGGGTCAGAAATACGCAGTATTTT.

This clonotype has more than one count but fewer than ten. The chain carries TRBV27 and TRBJ2-5; TRBD1 matches 7 bases. The CDR3 extends over 14 amino acids. Germline CDR1 MNHEY, CDR2 SMNVEV (reference sequence). Trimming removed 5 bases from V and 1 base from J; junction bases left unmatched: 4. The CDR3 here is CASSPGDSQETQYF. The CDR3 nucleotides are TGTGCCAGCAGTCCCGGGGACAGCCAAGAGACCCAGTACTTC.

V and J are TRBV12-3 or TRBV12-4 and TRBJ2-7; no reliable D call. V lost 6 bases and J 7 bases, leaving 13 bases between the germline ends. This CDR3 spans 12 amino acids. The chain's CDR3 is CASRFTDGEQYF. The DNA for the CDR3 is TGTGCCAGCAGATTCACCGATGGGGAGCAGTACTTC.

The rearrangement links TRBV12-3 or TRBV12-4 to TRBJ2-5, with no clear D. V lost 0 bases and J 9 bases, leaving 11 bases between the germline ends. The CDR3 has 13 amino acids. CDR3: CASSLARTKAQYF. The CDR3 DNA reads as TGTGCCAGCAGTTTAGCCCGAACTAAGGCCCAGTACTTC.

The rearrangement uses TRBV11-2 and TRBJ2-5; no clear D. Trimming cost V 1 base and J 2 bases, with 11 bases left between them. This CDR3 is built from 15 residues. The germline gives CDR1 SGHAT, CDR2 FQNNGV. CDR3 residues: CASSLVTARQETQYF. The CDR3 DNA follows: TGTGCCAGCAGCTTAGTAACAGCCCGGCAAGAGACCCAGTACTTC.

About this clonotype: This could be a read error, since a much larger clone is one nucleotide away. The CDR3 region is CSAEGLAEGPKETQYF. CDR3 sequence (DNA): TGCAGTGCAGAGGGACTAGCGGAGGGGCCTAAAGAGACCCAGTACTTC. This sequence joins TRBV20-1 and TRBJ2-5; 11 bases agree with TRBD2. This CDR3 spans 16 amino acids. The germline gives CDR1 DFQATT, CDR2 SNEGSKA (reference sequence). J was trimmed by 3 bases and V by 6 bases; bases with no gene match: 12.

The chain recombines TRBV20-1 with TRBJ2-7; D possibly matches TRBD1 or TRBD2 (5 bases each). Trimming stripped 4 bases from V and 1 base from J, with 14 bases between. The CDR3 runs to 14 residues. In germline, CDR1 is DFQATT, CDR2 SNEGSKA (reference sequence). The CDR3 sequence is CSATDTSLSYEQYF. DNA for the CDR3: TGCAGTGCTACGGACACTAGTCTTTCCTACGAGCAGTACTTC.

This clonotype has a count of ten or more. The chain carries TRBV2 and TRBJ2-2, with D unresolved. Trimming removed 6 bases at V and 7 bases at J, with 15 bases between. The CDR3 runs to 14 residues. Germline-derived CDR1 and CDR2 are SNHLY and FYNNEI. The CDR3: CASRELGFGGELFF. The CDR3 nucleotides read TGTGCCAGCAGGGAGTTAGGGTTCGGCGGGGAGCTGTTTTTT.

The chain recombines TRBV19 with TRBJ2-7; 11 bases line up with TRBD2. Germline V gene lookup returns CDR1 LNHDA and CDR2 SQIVND (reference sequence). V shed 5 bases and J 4 bases; nucleotides not matched to a gene: 10. The CDR3 consists of 16 residues. CDR3 bases: TGTGCCAGTAGTCCTCGAACTAGCGGGGGCCTTTACGAGCAGTACTTC. Translation: CASSPRTSGGLYEQYF.

This chain uses TRBV19 with TRBJ1-4, with D maybe TRBD1 (5 bases). Trimming stripped 4 bases from V and 3 bases from J, with 15 bases between. The CDR3 is 16 amino acids. Germline CDR1 and CDR2: LNHDA and SQIVND (reference sequence). For the CDR3, the DNA is TGTGCCAGTAGTAAAACGGGACTCCTTTCTAATGAAAAACTGTTTTTT. This encodes CASSKTGLLSNEKLFF.

Many counts were recorded for this clonotype. The chain recombines TRBV27 with TRBJ1-3; 7 positions match TRBD1. V trimming: 3 bases; J trimming: 2 bases; junction bases outside the gene matches: 4. CDR3 size: 15 residues. Per germline, CDR1 MNHEY and CDR2 SMNVEV (reference sequence). In nucleotides, the CDR3 is TGTGCCAGCAGTTTCACAGGGGACCCTGGAAACACCATATATTTT. Translation gives CASSFTGDPGNTIYF.

This clonotype was picked up a small number of times. CDR3 loop: CASSIVQGGNQPQHF. The CDR3 DNA reads as TGTGCCAGTAGTATAGTCCAGGGTGGTAATCAGCCCCAGCATTTT. The chain joins TRBV19 to TRBJ1-5; a weak D match, TRBD1 (5 bases). Germline CDR1 LNHDA, CDR2 SQIVND (reference sequence). The CDR3 runs 15 residues. The V end lost 1 base, the J end lost 4 bases, and 11 bases lay between the germline ends. Combining the CDR3 with reference TRBV19 and TRBJ1-5 gives the whole variable domain DGGITQSPKYLFRKEGQNVTLSCEQNLNHDAMYWYRQDPGQGLRLIYYSQIVNDFQKGDIAEGYSVSREKKESFPLTVTSAQKNPTAFYLCASSIVQGGNQPQHFGDGTRLSIL.

The table lists this clonotype with a few counts. V usage is TRBV27 and J usage is TRBJ2-7; either TRBD1 or TRBD2 may supply D (5 bases each). Trimming pared 8 bases from V and 3 bases from J, leaving 14 bases between. The CDR3 is made up of 13 amino acids. Germline CDR1 MNHEY, CDR2 SMNVEV (reference sequence). The CDR3 DNA follows: TGTGCCAGCGGGCTGGGGACGGTCTACGAGCAGTACTTC. Encoded protein: CASGLGTVYEQYF.